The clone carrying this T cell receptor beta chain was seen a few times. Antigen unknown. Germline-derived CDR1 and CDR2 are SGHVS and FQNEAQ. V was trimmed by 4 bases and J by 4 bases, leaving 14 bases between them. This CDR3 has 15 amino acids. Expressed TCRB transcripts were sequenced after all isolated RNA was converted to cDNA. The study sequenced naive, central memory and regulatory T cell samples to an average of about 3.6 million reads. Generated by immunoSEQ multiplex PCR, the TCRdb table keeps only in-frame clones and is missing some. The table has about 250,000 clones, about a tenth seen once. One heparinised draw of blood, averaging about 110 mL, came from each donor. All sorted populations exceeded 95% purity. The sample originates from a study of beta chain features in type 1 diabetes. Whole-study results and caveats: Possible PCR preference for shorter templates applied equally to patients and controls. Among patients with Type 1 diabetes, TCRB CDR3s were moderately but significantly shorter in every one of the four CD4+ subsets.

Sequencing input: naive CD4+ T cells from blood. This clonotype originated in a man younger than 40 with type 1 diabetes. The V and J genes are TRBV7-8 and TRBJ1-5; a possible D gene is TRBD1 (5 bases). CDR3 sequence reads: CASSSYRRGNQPQHF. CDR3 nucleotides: TGTGCCAGCAGCTCCTATAGGCGGGGGAATCAGCCCCAGCATTTT.